This is a list of T cell receptor beta chains from one sample in a study of CD8 T cells in ankylosing spondylitis. TCRdb passed the 5' RACE reads through MiXCR, listing each CDR3 protein once. The sample contains more than 650,000 distinct CDR3 sequences, approximately 12% of which appear only once. The specimen sequenced was blood, either unsorted or a sorted T cell fraction (not recorded which). Source of these receptors: a male donor with ankylosing spondylitis. Both conserved end residues are part of each CDR3. A D gene is named only where the DNA matches it firmly. Some rows mark clone size as missing; the rest say once, few, many or name a class of expanded clone.

size: -; V: TRBV5-1; J: TRBJ2-4; D: -; length: 15; DNA: TGCGCCAGCAGCGTAGGGACCCTAGCCAAAAACATTCAGTACTTC; CDR3: CASSVGTLAKNIQYF
size: few; V: TRBV29-1; J: TRBJ1-4; D: TRBD1; length: 13; DNA: TGCAGCGGCCGACAGGGTGCTAATGAAAAACTGTTTTTT; CDR3: CSGRQGANEKLFF
size: -; V: TRBV11-2; J: TRBJ1-1; D: -; length: 15; DNA: TGTGCCAGCAGCTTAGGAGGGGGTTGGAACACTGAAGCTTTCTTT; CDR3: CASSLGGGWNTEAFF
size: few; V: TRBV20-1; J: TRBJ1-2; D: -; length: 13; DNA: TGCAGTGGCGGATTCGGACAGACCTATGGCTACACCTTC; CDR3: CSGGFGQTYGYTF
size: -; V: TRBV20-1; J: TRBJ2-5; D: -; length: 13; DNA: TGCAGTGCTAACAATTGGGACCAAGAGACCCAGTACTTC; CDR3: CSANNWDQETQYF
size: -; V: TRBV4-3; J: TRBJ1-5; D: -; length: 19; DNA: TGCGCCAGCAGCCAGGACGCCCCTCCGGGACAAAATAGCAATCAGCCCCAGCATTTT; CDR3: CASSQDAPPGQNSNQPQHF
size: -; V: TRBV5-4; J: TRBJ2-5; D: TRBD1; length: 16; DNA: TGTGCCAGCAGCAAGACAGGGGGCGGTTTCAGGGAGACCCAGTACTTC; CDR3: CASSKTGGGFRETQYF
size: -; V: TRBV5-5; J: TRBJ1-1; D: -; length: 14; DNA: TGTGCCAGCAGCCTCATCTTTCGCCGCCCGAGGGGCTTCTTT; CDR3: CASSLIFRRPRGFF
size: many; V: TRBV10-3; J: TRBJ2-3; D: -; length: 14; DNA: TGTGCCATCAGAGCGTCGGCCACTTCAGATACGCAGTATTTT; CDR3: CAIRASATSDTQYF
size: few; V: TRBV20-1; J: TRBJ1-2; D: -; length: 14; DNA: TGCAGTGCTAGAGGTCCGGGAGGGAACTATGGCTACACCTTC; CDR3: CSARGPGGNYGYTF
size: -; V: TRBV4-3; J: TRBJ1-2; D: -; length: 15; DNA: TGCGCCAGCAGCCAAGTCCCCGGCCAGTCATATGGCTACACCTTC; CDR3: CASSQVPGQSYGYTF